This is a list of T cell receptor beta chains from one sample in a study of OX40 agonist ivuxolimab in advanced cancers. Profiled with immunoSEQ multiplex PCR; TCRdb holds only in-frame clones, not every one. The data show 65,000 to 85,000 clones, roughly nine tenths seen once. This material consisted of CD4+ or CD8+ T cells sorted from blood, taken in a trial of the OX40 agonist ivuxolimab. All receptors derive from an adult with an advanced solid tumor such as melanoma, head and neck, liver or kidney cancer. CDR3s include the opening cysteine and the closing phenylalanine or tryptophan. The D gene is left open where the match is weak. Clone size, where shown, is once, few, many, or a class for clones that have expanded.

>TRBV19|TRBD1|medium-sized|TRBJ2-7
TGTGCCAGTAGTAGGGACAGTTCCAGCCCCTACGAGCAGTACTTC
CASSRDSSSPYEQYF
>TRBV10-3|-|-|TRBJ1-5
TGTGCCATCGCGTTGGGACAAGGGAGCAATCAGCCCCAGCATTTT
CAIALGQGSNQPQHF
>TRBV9|TRBD2|-|TRBJ2-4
TGTGCCAGCAGCCCGAGAGTAGGGACTAGCGTAAACATTCAGTACTTC
CASSPRVGTSVNIQYF
>TRBV6-5|TRBD2|-|TRBJ2-3
TGTGCCAGCAGTTCATACGGACTAGCGGTGGGCGATACGCAGTATTTT
CASSSYGLAVGDTQYF
>TRBV14|TRBD2|-|TRBJ2-5
TGTGCCAGCAGCCAAGTAAAGGGACTAGCGGGAGAAGAGACCCAGTACTTC
CASSQVKGLAGEETQYF
>TRBV28|-|-|TRBJ1-1
TGTGCCAGCAGCCCCTCTCGGGGGGGCGTTCTGAACACTGAAGCTTTCTTT
CASSPSRGGVLNTEAFF
>TRBV18|-|-|TRBJ1-4
TGTGCCAGCTCACCGGGGACGGGCCCTAATGAAAAACTGTTTTTT
CASSPGTGPNEKLFF
>TRBV5-1|-|-|TRBJ2-3
TGCGCCAGCAGCTTGGTTCAGCCCACAGATACGCAGTATTTT
CASSLVQPTDTQYF
>TRBV6-1|-|-|TRBJ1-6
TGTGCCAGCAGTTCGGGGGGGTCCTATAATTCACCCCTCCACTTT
CASSSGGSYNSPLHF
>TRBV6-4|-|-|TRBJ2-2
TGTGCCAGCAGCCCCGGGGCCGGGGAGCTGTTTTTT
CASSPGAGELFF